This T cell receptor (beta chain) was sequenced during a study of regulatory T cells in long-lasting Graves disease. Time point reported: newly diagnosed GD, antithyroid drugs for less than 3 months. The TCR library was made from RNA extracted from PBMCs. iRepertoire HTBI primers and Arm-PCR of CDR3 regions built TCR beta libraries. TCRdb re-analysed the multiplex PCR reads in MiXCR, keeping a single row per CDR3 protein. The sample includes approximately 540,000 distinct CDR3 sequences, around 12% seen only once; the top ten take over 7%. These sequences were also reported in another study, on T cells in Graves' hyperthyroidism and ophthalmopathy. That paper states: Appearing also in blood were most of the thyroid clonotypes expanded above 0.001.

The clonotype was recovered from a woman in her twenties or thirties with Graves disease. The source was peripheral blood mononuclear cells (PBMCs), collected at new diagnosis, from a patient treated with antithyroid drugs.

CDR3 bases: TGTGCCAGCAGCCCCCGGGGTAGGATAATGGGGGATACGCAGTATTTT. Amino acids: CASSPRGRIMGDTQYF. The chain joins TRBV9 to TRBJ2-7; maybe TRBD2 (5 bases). The J call may be in error: the DNA end matches TRBJ2-3 better. CDR1 is SGDLS, CDR2 YYNGEE, per germline. The CDR3 spans 16 residues.